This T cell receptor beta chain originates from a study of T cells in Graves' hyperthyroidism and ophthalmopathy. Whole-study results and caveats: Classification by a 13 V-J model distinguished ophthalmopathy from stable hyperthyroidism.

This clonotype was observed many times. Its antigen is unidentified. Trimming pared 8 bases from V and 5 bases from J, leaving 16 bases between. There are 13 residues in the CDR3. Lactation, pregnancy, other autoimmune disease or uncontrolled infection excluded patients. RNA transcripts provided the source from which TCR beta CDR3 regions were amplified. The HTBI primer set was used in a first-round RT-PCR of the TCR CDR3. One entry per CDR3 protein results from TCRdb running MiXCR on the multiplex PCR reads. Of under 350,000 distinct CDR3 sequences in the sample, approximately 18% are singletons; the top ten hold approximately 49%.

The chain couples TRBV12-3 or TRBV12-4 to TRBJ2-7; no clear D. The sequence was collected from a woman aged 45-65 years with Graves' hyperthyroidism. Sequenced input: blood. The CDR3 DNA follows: TGTGCCAGCCGCGGAACTTGGGGTAACGAGCAGTACTTC. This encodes CASRGTWGNEQYF.